This T cell receptor (beta chain) was profiled in a study of early T cells in non-severe SARS-CoV-2 infection. Individual cDNA molecules carried attached unique molecular identifiers. TCRdb re-called the 5' RACE reads with MiXCR, one entry per CDR3 protein. The data contain 80,000 to 95,000 distinct CDR3 sequences, approximately 16% of them singletons. This clonotype was detected only a few times. Looked up from germline, CDR1 is SGHNT and CDR2 is YYREEE (reference sequence). The CDR3 loop spans 16 amino acids. V dropped 1 base and J dropped 1 base, with 13 bases sitting between them. The chain links TRBV5-4 to TRBJ2-3; weak D call: TRBD2 (5 bases). This clonotype was obtained from an adult who was a healthcare worker with PCR-confirmed SARS-CoV-2 infection or an uninfected control (not recorded which). The sequencing used whole blood, collected at baseline. CDR3 coding DNA: TGTGCCAGCAGCTTGTCAGGCGGGTCACGCACAGATACGCAGTATTTT. It yields the protein CASSLSGGSRTDTQYF.